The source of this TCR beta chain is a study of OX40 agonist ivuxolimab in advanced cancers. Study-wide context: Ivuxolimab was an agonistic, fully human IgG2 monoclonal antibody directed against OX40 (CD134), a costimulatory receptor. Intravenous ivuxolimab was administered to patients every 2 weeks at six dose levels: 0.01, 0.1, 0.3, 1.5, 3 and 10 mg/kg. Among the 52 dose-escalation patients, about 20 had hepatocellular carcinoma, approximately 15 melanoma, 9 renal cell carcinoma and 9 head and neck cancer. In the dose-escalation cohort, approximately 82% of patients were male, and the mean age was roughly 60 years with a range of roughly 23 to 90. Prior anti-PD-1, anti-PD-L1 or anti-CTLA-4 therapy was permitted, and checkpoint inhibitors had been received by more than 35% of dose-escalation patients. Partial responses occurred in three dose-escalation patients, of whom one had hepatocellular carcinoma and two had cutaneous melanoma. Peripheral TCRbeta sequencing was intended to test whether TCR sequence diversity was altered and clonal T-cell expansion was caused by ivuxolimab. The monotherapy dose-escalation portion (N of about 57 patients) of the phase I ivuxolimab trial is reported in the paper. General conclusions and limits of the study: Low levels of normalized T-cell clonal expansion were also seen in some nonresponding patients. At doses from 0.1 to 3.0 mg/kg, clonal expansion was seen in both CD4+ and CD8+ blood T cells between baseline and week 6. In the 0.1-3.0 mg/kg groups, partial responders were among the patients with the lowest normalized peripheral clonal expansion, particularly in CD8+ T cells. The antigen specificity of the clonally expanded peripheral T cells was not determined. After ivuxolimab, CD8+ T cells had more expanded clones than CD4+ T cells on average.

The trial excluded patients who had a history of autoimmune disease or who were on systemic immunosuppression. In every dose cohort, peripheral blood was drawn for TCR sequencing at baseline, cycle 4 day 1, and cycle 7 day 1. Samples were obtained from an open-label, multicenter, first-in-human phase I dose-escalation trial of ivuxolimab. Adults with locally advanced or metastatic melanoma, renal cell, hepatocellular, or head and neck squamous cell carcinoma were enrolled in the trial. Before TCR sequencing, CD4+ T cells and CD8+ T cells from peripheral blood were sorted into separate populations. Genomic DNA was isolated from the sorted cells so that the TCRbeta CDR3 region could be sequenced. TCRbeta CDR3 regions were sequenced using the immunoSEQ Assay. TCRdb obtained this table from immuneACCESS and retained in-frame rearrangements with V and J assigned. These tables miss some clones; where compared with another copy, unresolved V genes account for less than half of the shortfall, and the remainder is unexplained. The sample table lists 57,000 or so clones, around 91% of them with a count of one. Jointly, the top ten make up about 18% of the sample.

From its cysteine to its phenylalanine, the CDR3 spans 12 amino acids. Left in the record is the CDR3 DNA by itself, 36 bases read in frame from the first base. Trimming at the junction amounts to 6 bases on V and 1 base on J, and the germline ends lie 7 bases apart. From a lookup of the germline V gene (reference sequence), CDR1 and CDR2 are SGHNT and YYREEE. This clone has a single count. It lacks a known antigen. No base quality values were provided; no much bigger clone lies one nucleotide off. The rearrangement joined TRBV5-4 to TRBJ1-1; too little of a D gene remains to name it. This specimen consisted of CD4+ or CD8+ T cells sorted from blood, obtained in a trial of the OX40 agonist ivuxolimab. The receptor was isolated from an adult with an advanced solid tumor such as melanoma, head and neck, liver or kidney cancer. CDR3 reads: CASIAENTEAFF. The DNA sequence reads TGTGCCAGCATAGCGGAGAACACTGAAGCTTTCTTT.